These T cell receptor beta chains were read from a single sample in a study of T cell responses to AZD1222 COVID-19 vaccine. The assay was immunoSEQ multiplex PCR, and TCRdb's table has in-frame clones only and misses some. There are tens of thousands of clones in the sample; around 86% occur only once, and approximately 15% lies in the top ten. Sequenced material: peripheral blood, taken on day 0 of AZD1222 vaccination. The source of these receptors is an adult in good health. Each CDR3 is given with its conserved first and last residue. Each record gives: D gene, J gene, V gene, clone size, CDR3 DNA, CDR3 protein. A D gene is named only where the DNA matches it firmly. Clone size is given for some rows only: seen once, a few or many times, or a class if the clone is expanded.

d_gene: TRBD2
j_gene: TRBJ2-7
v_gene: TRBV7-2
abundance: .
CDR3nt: TGTGCCAGCAGCGCCGCTAGCGGAGGATATCTTTACGAGCAGTACTTC
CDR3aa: CASSAASGGYLYEQYF

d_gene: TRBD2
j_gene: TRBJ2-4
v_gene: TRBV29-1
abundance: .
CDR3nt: TGCAGCGCAGTAGCGGGGGCGGACATTCAGTACTTC
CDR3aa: CSAVAGADIQYF

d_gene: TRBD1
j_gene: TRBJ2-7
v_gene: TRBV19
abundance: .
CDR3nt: TGTGCCAGTAGTGACCACAGGGGGCCCTACGAGCAGTACTTC
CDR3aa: CASSDHRGPYEQYF

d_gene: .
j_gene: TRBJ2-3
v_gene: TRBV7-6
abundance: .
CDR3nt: TGTGCCAGCAGCTTATACCCACCGCGAGGGGAGTCGGAGTGGACTAGCACAGATACGCAGTATTTT
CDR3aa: CASSLYPPRGESEWTSTDTQYF

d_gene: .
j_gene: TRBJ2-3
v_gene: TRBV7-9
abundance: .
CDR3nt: TGTGCCAGCCAAAACGAGGGAGGCTTAGATACGCAGTATTTT
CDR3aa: CASQNEGGLDTQYF

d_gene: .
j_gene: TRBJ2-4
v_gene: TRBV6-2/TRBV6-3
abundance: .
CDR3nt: TGTGCCAGCAGTTACTCGGGGCAGGAGCACAAAAACATTCAGTACTTC
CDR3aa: CASSYSGQEHKNIQYF

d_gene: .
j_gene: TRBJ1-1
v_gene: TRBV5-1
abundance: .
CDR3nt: TGCGCCAGCAGCTTGGGCGACACTGAAGCTTTCTTT
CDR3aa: CASSLGDTEAFF

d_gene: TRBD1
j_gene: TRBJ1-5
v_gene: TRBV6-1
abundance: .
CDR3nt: TGTGCCAGCAGTGAGGACAGGATCGCAGCTCAGCCCCAGCATTTT
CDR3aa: CASSEDRIAAQPQHF

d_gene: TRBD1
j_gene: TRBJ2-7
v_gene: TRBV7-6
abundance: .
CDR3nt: TGTGCCAGCAGCTTAGTACGTGACAGGGTCTCCGAGCAGTACTTC
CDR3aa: CASSLVRDRVSEQYF

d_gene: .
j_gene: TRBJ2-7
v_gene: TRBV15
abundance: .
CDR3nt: TGTGCCACCAGCATAGAAGAGGGATCCTACGAGCAGTACTTC
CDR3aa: CATSIEEGSYEQYF

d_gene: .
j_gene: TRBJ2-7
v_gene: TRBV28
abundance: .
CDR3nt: TGTGCCAGCACCGCTACCCTAATTCGAGGGCACTCCTACGAGCAGTACTTC
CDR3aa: CASTATLIRGHSYEQYF

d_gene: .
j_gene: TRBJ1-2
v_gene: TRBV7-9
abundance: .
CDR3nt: TGTGCCAGCAGCTTAGGGGACGGAACTAACTATGGCTACACCTTC
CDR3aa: CASSLGDGTNYGYTF

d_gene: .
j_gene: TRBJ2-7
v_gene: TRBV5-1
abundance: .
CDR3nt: TGCGCCAGCAGCTTGTCCCTACCGGGGGCGGGTAGAACCTACGAGCAGTACTTC
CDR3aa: CASSLSLPGAGRTYEQYF

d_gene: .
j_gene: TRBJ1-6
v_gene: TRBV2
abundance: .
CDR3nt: TGTGCCAGCAGGGACAGCGAAGGGAATTCACCCCTCCACTTT
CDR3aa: CASRDSEGNSPLHF

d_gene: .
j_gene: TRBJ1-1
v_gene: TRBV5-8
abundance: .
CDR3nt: TGTGCCAGCGATTCCGGGACGGAAGCTTTCTTT
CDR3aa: CASDSGTEAFF

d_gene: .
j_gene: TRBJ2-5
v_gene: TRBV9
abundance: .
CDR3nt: TGTGCCAGCAGCGTTAAGCTCCAAGAGACCCAGTACTTC
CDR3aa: CASSVKLQETQYF

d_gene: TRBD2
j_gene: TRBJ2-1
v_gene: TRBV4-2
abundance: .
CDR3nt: TGTGCCAGCAGCCACCTGGGACTAGCGGGAGTCCATGAGCAGTTCTTC
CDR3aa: CASSHLGLAGVHEQFF

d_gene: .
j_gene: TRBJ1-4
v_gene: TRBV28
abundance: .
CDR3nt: TGTGCCAGCAGTTTAAGGGGTGGCGGACCAACTAATGAAAAACTGTTTTTT
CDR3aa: CASSLRGGGPTNEKLFF

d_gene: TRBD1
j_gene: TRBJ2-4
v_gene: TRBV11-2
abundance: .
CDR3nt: TGTGCCAGCAGCTTAGTTGGGGGGACAGGGAAGGTCTTGCACTTC
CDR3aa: CASSLVGGTGKVLHF

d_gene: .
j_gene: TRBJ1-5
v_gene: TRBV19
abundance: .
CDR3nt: TGTGCCAGTAGTACCGGACAGTCAAGGGAGGAGCCCCAGCATTTT
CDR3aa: CASSTGQSREEPQHF

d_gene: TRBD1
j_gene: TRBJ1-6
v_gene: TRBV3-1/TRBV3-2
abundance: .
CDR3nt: TGTGCCAGCAGCCAAGATCAGGGGGGTTCACCCCTCCACTTT
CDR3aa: CASSQDQGGSPLHF

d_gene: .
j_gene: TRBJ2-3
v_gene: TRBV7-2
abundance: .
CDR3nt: TGTGCCAGCAGCTTTCAAGGGATTAGCACAGATACGCAGTATTTT
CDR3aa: CASSFQGISTDTQYF

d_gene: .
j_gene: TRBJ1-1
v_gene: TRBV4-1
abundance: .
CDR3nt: TGCGCCAGCAGCCAAGATTCCGGGGGCGCCTACACTGAAGCTTTCTTT
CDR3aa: CASSQDSGGAYTEAFF

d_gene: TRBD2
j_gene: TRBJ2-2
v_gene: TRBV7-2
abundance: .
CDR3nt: TGTGCCAGCAGCTTAGGACTAGCGGGAGGGCCCAGGGAGCTGTTTTTT
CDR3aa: CASSLGLAGGPRELFF

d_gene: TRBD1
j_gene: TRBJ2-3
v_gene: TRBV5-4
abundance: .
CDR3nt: TGTGCCAGCAGCTTGGCGGGACAGCCCACAGATACGCAGTATTTT
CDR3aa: CASSLAGQPTDTQYF

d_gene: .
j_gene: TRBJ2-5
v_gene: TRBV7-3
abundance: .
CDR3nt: TGTGCCAGCAGCTTGACAGATATGGGGGAGACCCAGTACTTC
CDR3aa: CASSLTDMGETQYF

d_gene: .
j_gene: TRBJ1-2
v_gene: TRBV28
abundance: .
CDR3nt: TGTGCCAGCAGCTATGAACTCGGGCCTTCGCCTAGCTACACCTTC
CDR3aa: CASSYELGPSPSYTF

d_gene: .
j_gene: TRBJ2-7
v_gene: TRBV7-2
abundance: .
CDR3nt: TGTGCCAGCAGCTTAGGGGGGTCGGACTACGAGCAGTACTTC
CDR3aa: CASSLGGSDYEQYF

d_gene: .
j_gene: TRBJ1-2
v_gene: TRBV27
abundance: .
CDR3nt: TGTGCCAGCAGTTTATCGAAAAGGGGGTCCTATGGCTACACCTTC
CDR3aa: CASSLSKRGSYGYTF

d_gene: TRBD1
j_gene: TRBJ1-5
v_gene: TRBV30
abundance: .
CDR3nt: TGTGCCTGGAATACAGGACAGGGGGCTTATCAGCCCCAGCATTTT
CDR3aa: CAWNTGQGAYQPQHF

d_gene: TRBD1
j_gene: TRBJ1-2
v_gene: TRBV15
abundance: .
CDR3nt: TGTGCCACCAGCAGAGATATCATCCAGGGGGCTGATCGTGGCTACACCTTC
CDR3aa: CATSRDIIQGADRGYTF

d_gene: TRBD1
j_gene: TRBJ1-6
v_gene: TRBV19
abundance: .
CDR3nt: TGTGCCAGTAGTATAACAGGGGACGCCCTTTCACCCCTCCACTTT
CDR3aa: CASSITGDALSPLHF

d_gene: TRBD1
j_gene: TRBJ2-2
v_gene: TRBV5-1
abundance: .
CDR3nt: TGCGCCAGCAGCGCGGGACAGGACCTTCCCGGGGAGCTGTTTTTT
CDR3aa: CASSAGQDLPGELFF

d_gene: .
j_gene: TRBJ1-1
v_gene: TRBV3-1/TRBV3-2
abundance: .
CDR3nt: TGTGCCAGCAGCCCTCATGGGCCGTACACTGAAGCTTTCTTT
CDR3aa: CASSPHGPYTEAFF

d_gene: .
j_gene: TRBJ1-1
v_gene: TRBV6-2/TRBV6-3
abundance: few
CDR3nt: TGTGCCAGCAGTTACTCGTACGCGAGGAACACTGAAGCTTTCTTT
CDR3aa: CASSYSYARNTEAFF

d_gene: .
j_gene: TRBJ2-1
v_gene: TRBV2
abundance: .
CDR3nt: TGTGCCAGCAACGCGGGGTCGAAGAACAATGAGCAGTTCTTC
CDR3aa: CASNAGSKNNEQFF

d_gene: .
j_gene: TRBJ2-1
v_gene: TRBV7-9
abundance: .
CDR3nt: TGTGCCAGCAGCTTGAGGGCCGCGCAGTTCTTC
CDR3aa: CASSLRAAQFF

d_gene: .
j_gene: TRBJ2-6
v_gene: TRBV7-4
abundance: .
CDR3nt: TGTGCCAGCAGCAGAGGTGGTTCAGCTCACAAAGTCGGCAACGTCCTGACTTTC
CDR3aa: CASSRGGSAHKVGNVLTF

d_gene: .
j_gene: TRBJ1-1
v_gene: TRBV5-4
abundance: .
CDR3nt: TGTGCCAGCAGCTTAGGGTACGGGCCTGGGGCTGAAGCTTTCTTT
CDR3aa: CASSLGYGPGAEAFF

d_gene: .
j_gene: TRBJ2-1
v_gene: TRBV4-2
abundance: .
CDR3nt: TGTGCCAGCAGCCCCTGGGGGGCCGAGAACAATGAGCAGTTCTTC
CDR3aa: CASSPWGAENNEQFF

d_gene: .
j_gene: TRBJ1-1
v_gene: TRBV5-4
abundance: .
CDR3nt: TGTGCCAGCAGCTTGCCGCACCTTTGGGGGGTCCCGGAAGCTTTCTTT
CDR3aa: CASSLPHLWGVPEAFF

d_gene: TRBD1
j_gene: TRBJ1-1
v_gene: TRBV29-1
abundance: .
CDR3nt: TGCAGCGTTGTGGACAGGGGGCGCGGACGAACTGAAGCTTTCTTT
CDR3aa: CSVVDRGRGRTEAFF

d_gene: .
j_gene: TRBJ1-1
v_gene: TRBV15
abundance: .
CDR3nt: TGTGCCACCAGCAGAGATAGGGGGGTCCGCGAGGCTTTCTTT
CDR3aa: CATSRDRGVREAFF

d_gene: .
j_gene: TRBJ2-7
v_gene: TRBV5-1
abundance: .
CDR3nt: TGCGCCAGCAGCCGACTTGGGGGGGACAGCGTCTACGAGCAGTACTTC
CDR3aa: CASSRLGGDSVYEQYF

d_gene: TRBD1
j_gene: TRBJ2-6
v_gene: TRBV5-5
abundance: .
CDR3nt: TGTGCCAGCAGCTTTGTTTCCCTCCGGGACAGGGTGCTCGGGGCCAACGTCCTGACTTTC
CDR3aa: CASSFVSLRDRVLGANVLTF

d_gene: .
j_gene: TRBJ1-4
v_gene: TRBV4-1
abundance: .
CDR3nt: TGCGCCAGCAGCCACATCGGACGGCGAACTAATGAAAAACTGTTTTTT
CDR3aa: CASSHIGRRTNEKLFF

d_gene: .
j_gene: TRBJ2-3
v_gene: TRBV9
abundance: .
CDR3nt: TGTGCCAGCAGCGTAGGGGCGGGCCCCGTGTCTAGCACAGATACGCAGTATTTT
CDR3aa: CASSVGAGPVSSTDTQYF

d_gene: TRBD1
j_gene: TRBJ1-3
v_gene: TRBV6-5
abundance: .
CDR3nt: TGTGCCAGCAGTTCGTACAGGGGAGCGGGAAACACCATATATTTT
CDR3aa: CASSSYRGAGNTIYF

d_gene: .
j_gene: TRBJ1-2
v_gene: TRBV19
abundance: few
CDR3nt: TGTGCCAGTAGTTGGGATCTATTCTATGGCTACACCTTC
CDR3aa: CASSWDLFYGYTF

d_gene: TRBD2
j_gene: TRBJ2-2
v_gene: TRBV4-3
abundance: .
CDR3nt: TGCGCCAGCAGCCAAGAAAGAGGGGAGGGCGGGGAGCTGTTTTTT
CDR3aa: CASSQERGEGGELFF

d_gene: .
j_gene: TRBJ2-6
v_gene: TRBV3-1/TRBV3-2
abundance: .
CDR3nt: TGTGCCAGCAGCCAGCTACAGGGTTACGGCTCTGGGGCCAACGTCCTGACTTTC
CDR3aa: CASSQLQGYGSGANVLTF

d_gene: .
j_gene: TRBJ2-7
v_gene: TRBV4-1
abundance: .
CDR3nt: TGCGCCAGCAGCCAATGGGCGGAGACATGGTCTTACGAGCAGTACTTC
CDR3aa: CASSQWAETWSYEQYF

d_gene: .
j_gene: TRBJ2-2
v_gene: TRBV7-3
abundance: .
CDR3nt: TGTGCCAGCAGCGCCGGAAACACCGGGGAGCTGTTTTTT
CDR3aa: CASSAGNTGELFF

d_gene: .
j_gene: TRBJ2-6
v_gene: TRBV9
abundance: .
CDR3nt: TGTGCCAGCAGCGTAGGAAGCTCTGGGGCCAACGTCCTGACTTTC
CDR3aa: CASSVGSSGANVLTF

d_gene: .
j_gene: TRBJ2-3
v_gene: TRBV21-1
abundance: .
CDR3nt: TGTGCCAGCAGCCCAAAAGGGGTCGCGGAGCATTCCACAGATACGCAGTATTTT
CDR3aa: CASSPKGVAEHSTDTQYF